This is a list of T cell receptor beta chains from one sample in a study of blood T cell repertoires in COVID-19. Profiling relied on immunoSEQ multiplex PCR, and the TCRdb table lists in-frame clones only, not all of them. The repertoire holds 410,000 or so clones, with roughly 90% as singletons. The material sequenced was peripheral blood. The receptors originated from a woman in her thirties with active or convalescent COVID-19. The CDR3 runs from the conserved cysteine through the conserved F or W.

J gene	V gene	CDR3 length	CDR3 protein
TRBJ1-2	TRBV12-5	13	CASGSSGNYGYTF
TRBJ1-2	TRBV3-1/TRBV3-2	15	CASSQGPGTNYGYTF
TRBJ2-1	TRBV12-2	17	CASRLVRRGGHYNEQFF
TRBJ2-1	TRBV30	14	CAWSVLWSTNEQFF
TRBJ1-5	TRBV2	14	CASAAQGYGQPQHF
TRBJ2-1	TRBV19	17	CATSRASGGRTYNEQFF
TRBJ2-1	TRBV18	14	CASSPKSQGNEQFF
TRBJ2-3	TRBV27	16	CASRKPGQGARDTQYF
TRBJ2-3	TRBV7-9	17	CASSSPSSGSLSDTQYF
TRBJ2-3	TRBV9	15	CASSSSGRWTDTQYF
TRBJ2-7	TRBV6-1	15	CASSDLQLIIYEQYF
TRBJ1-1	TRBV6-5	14	CATAPGQGYTEAFF
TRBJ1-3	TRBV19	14	CASGTGQGGNTIYF
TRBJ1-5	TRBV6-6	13	CASSPTGLQPQHF
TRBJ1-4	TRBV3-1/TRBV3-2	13	CASSQEGSEKLFF
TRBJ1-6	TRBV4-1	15	CASSLDRAYNSPLHF
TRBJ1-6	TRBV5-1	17	CASSLTRDSSYNSPLHF
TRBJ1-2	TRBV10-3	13	CAIGDRALYGYTF
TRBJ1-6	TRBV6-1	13	CASSESGDSPLHF
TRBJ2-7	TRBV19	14	CASSIAGQNYEQYF
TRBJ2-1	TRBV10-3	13	CAIGFRQDNEQFF
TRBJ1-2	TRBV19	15	CASSITREGAYGYTF
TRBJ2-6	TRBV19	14	CASCEAGGANVLTF
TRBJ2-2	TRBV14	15	CASRSGRDNTGELFF
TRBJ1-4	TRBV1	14	CTSKLRWGREKLFF
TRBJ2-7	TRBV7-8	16	CASSLSPGQAAYEQYF
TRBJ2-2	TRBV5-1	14	CASSPGGDTGELFF
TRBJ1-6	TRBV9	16	CASSVGVGGYNSPLHF
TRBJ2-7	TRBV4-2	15	CASSPGGAGILEQYF
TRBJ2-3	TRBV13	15	CASSSTGLGTDTQYF
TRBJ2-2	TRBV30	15	CAWSLRTGYTGELFF
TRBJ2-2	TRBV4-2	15	CASSQEAGGAGELFF
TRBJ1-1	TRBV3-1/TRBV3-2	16	CASSQVSIGGGTEAFF
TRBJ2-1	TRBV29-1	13	CSVVRLAKNEQFF
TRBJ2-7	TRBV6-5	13	CASSIPGSGEQYF
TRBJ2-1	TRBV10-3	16	CAISVDSGFSYNEQFF
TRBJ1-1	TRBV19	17	CASNQGTGKSLNTEAFF
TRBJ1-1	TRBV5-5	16	CASSLAIRGAGTEAFF
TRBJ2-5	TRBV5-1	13	CASSLETEETQYF
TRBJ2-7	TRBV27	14	CASSFAGAPYEQYF
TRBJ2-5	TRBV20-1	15	CSARGSTPGQETQYF
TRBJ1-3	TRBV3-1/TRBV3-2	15	CASSLTGYSGNTIYF
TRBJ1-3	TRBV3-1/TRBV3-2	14	CASSNRQAGNTIYF
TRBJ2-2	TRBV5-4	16	CASSSSGGPNTGELFF
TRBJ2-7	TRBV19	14	CASSIMGQGAEQYF
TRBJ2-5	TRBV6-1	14	CASSDQGMSETQYF
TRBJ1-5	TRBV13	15	CASSFGRGSNQPQHF
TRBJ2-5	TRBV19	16	CASSVPVTTGGETQYF
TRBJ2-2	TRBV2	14	CASSTGGPTGELFF
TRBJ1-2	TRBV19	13	CAAAPQGNYGYTF
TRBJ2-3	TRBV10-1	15	CASSESGLGTDTQYF